This TCR beta chain emerged from a study of cytomegalovirus exposure and HLA in healthy donors listed by TCRdb under 2017. Regarding the study in general: According to an earlier analysis of 587 of the donors, roughly 180 million T cells yielded over 90 million unique TCR beta sequences and approximately 300 Gb of sequence data. A later analysis re-analyzed previously published TCR beta repertoires from 500 to 700 donors and added high-resolution HLA genotyping to study TCR occurrence patterns. An earlier analysis of some 600 of the donors applied high-throughput TCR beta sequencing to assess whether each TCR beta V gene segment acted as functional or pseudogenic. Among the roughly 380 genotyped donors, approximately 77% belonged to the genetic ancestry cluster associated with self-reported Caucasian donors. On average, 235,054 unique TCR beta nucleotide sequences were sequenced per donor among 398 genotyped donors of the cohort, with roughly 20% of those sequences being non-productive. The study used immunosequencing to profile the T cell repertoires of hundreds of subjects and linked those repertoires to cytomegalovirus serostatus. The number of typed donors differed by locus: roughly 629-640 for A, B, C, DRB1 and DQB1; 522 for DQA1; approximately 610 for DPA1; and roughly 490 for DPB1. Genome-wide SNP genotypes for about 60% of the roughly 700 donors were used in a later genetic analysis, which treated that subset as a discovery cohort. Every repertoire in the discovery cohort had been generated on one and the same sequencing platform. An early release covering roughly 580 HLA-typed donors comprised approximately 290 gigabases of sequencing data and approximately 80 million unique TCR sequences. Both class I and class II loci were covered by HLA typing, at four-digit resolution. Donor age, sex, ethnicity and CMV serostatus were compiled together with the repertoire data. In addition to the first cohort of 500 to 850 subjects, a separate validation cohort of 120 different subjects was used. The study combined high-throughput TCR immunosequencing, statistical association of individual TCRs with disease status, and machine learning to predict cytomegalovirus infection status. The later analysis used no new phenotypic data to find candidate immune exposures, relying instead on TCR beta sequences and their occurrence across donors. Because of strong linkage in the cohort, a few DR-DQ haplotypes were treated as single units for association and clustering. The study was designed to test whether signatures of past pathogen exposure could be identified by cataloging public T cell receptors. Study-wide findings and limitations: The classifier was reported to diagnose cytomegalovirus status with high specificity and sensitivity in both the original and validation cohorts. Most TCR sequences were seen in very few donors, while some public TCRs were found in many individuals. Roughly uniform sequencing depth across donors was assumed in presence/absence analyses, although this assumption may not hold. Because HLA typing was missing for some donors at each locus, association tests included only the typed subset. In vitro tests confirmed that a few of the cytomegalovirus-associated TCR beta chains recognize cytomegalovirus antigens. The cohort was sequenced for TCR beta chains only, and without alpha or paired-chain data the features that could be detected were limited. In a later genetic analysis, fewer N-insertions in productive TCRs were reported among donors in an Asian-associated ancestry cluster than the approximately 710-donor mean. In an earlier analysis of 500 to 650 of the donors, most TCR beta V segments appeared in productive rearrangements about 90% or about 30% of the time, broadly matching IMGT annotations. A later analysis associated about 16,000 TCR beta sequences with specific HLA alleles at a false discovery rate of 0.05. In the study, around 150 TCR beta chains were listed as associated with cytomegalovirus. In a later analysis, HLA-associated TCR beta chains were found to be more clonally expanded and to have lower generation probabilities than equally common non-associated chains. An association between a missense DCLRE1C variant and V-gene and J-gene trimming of TCR beta chains was found in a later genetic analysis and replicated in an independent cohort. According to a later analysis, parvovirus B19, influenza, CMV and Epstein-Barr virus appeared linked to several top co-occurrence clusters. A later analysis found that most CMV-associated TCR beta chains appeared HLA-restricted, with HLA associations seemingly driven largely by CMV exposure. A group of highly shared sequence variants was considered likely to be a technical artifact of the sequencing pipeline. Roughly 15 rarely observed V segments, including chromosome 9 orphons, were excluded from the earlier analysis of almost 600 of the donors because counts were too low. The authors suggested that the approach could potentially be extended to other disease states and immunological phenotypes. When HLA alleles, especially DR and DQ, strongly co-occurred, attributing TCR associations to individual alleles was difficult. Because the 87-base-pair reads could not distinguish some IMGT-functional V segments, including TRBV6-2 and TRBV6-3, those segments were excluded. A further reported finding was that TCR beta sequences accurately predicted the HLA-A and HLA-B alleles for most subjects in the first cohort. The only immune exposure information available for the cohort was CMV serostatus. According to a later analysis, TCR association rates differed among HLA loci, with DRB1 alleles showing the most associated TCRs and HLA-C alleles showing the fewest. Correlated functional status among segregating V segments might reflect linkage disequilibrium, but an unknown experimental factor could not be ruled out.

Its CDR3 holds 15 amino acids, cysteine through phenylalanine. Only the CDR3 part of the read is kept: 45 bases, read in frame from the first base. CDR1 and CDR2 are drawn from the germline V gene: MDHEN, SYDVKM. Germline trimming amounts to 5 bases on V and 2 bases on J, with 5 as the count of junction bases outside the gene matches. In the case of this clone: It has no known antigen specificity. No base-level quality is on record; no much larger clone is a single base apart.

Receptors were amplified or captured by the immunoSEQ multiplex PCR assay. For the multiplex PCR, a mixture combining 60 forward primers for TCR Vbeta segments and 13 reverse primers for TCR Jbeta segments was used. Amplification of the CDR3 region of rearranged TCR beta genes was performed with a multiplex PCR assay on genomic DNA. The Illumina HiSeq System was used to sequence the amplified TCR beta libraries as 87-base-pair reads. In the source study's methods: Across the 700 or so repertoires, a later analysis counted roughly 77 million unique TCR beta chains, 8.5 million to 12 million of which were shared by at least two donors. Raw reads were error-corrected and collapsed into unique sequences with a nearest-neighbor algorithm that merged closely related sequences to remove PCR and sequencing errors. Alignment of CDR3 sequences to IMGT reference sequences was used to assign V, D and J gene segments. Each retained sequence needed at least a six-nucleotide match to both a V gene segment and a J gene segment. Rearrangements were called productive when the CDR3 lacked stop codons and stayed in frame with V and J; all others were non-productive. Following IMGT convention, CDR3 was defined as the stretch from the second conserved V-encoded cysteine up to the conserved J-encoded phenylalanine. The earlier analysis of approximately 590 of the donors excluded any sequence lacking an unambiguous match to a single V gene segment. In an earlier analysis of 500 to 750 of the donors, V segments were called functional above 56.7% productive rearrangements and were called segregating when the between-donor standard deviation exceeded 5%. To diagnose cytomegalovirus status from the catalog of TCR beta chain sequences, a statistical classification framework was built. In a later analysis, TCR nucleotide sequences were compared against IMGT/GENE-DB human TR gene sequences so that V and J genes could be assigned. In a later analysis, CDR3 sequences and most-parsimonious VDJ recombination scenarios were assigned using the TCRdist pipeline. A later analysis defined each TCR beta chain by its CDR3 amino acid sequence plus V-gene family, and excluded reads lacking a unique V-gene family. To address suspected cross-contamination and a sequencing artifact, a later analysis removed over 500 highly shared, low-generation-probability nucleotide sequences. In a later analysis, a clonal expansion index for each public chain was calculated from normalized within-repertoire ranks of inferred template counts. In a later analysis, generation probabilities were computed using a VDJ recombination model fitted to out-of-frame rearrangements, and the results were checked against IGoR. Hypergeometric tests were used in a later analysis to score TCR-TCR, TCR-HLA and TCR-CMV co-occurrence, with a repertoire-size bias correction applied to the TCR pairs. False discovery rates were estimated in a later analysis by permuting HLA or CMV assignments 20 times. In a later analysis, co-occurring TCRs were grouped with DBSCAN, and TCRdist sequence similarity was added when clustering was performed within HLA-allele-positive subsets. Repertoires with fewer than 30,000 or more than 120,000 public chains, plus five repertoires with anomalous nucleotide sharing, were excluded from co-occurrence clustering. TCRdb took this table from immuneACCESS and kept in-frame rearrangements with V and J called. Such tables lack part of the clones; where checked against another copy, unresolved V genes explain under half of the gap, and the rest is unexplained. The D gene and trimming were derived from the DNA, and the V and J assignments and clone size from that table. The sample has about 94,000 clones on record, around 76% of them singletons. Approximately 6.4% of the sample is held by the ten biggest clonotypes.

The cohort consisted of approximately 690 healthy bone marrow donors. All cohort members were sampled while nominally healthy, although unrecorded immune exposures were likely present. The donor was CMV seropositive and belonged to the group of 250 to 300 seropositive cohort members. Every donor gave a peripheral blood sample, and the peripheral blood mononuclear cells from that sample were used for TCR beta sequencing. The Qiagen DNeasy Blood Extraction Kit was used to extract genomic DNA from the blood cell samples. The sequence was obtained from a man aged 40-49 years in good health and CMV-seropositive. The rearranged segments are TRBV28 and TRBJ2-7, with 11 central nucleotides matching TRBD2. The sequenced sample consisted of PBMCs. The DNA sequence reads TGTGCCAGCAGTCCCCCGACTAGCGGGACCTACGAGCAGTACTTC. Protein translation: CASSPPTSGTYEQYF. Beyond the CDR3, the reference TRBV28 and TRBJ2-7 genes provide the residues; the full variable domain reads: DVKVTQSSRYLVKRTGEKVFLECVQDMDHENMFWYRQDPGLGLRLIYFSYDVKMKEKGDIPEGYSVSREKKERFSLILESASTNQTSMYLCASSPPTSGTYEQYFGPGTRLTVT.